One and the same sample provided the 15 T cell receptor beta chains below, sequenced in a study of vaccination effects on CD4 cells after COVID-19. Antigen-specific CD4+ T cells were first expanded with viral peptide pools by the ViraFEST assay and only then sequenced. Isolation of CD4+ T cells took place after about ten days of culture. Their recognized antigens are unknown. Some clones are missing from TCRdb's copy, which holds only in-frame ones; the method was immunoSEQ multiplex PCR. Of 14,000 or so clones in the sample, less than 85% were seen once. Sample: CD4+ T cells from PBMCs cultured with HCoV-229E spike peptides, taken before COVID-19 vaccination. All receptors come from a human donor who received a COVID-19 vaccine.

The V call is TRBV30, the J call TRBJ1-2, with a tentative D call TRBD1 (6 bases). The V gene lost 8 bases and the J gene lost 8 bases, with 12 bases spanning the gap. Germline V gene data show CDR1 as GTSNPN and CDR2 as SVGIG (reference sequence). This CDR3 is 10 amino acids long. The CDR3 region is CALGAGGYTF. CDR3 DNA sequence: TGTGCCCTGGGGGCGGGAGGCTACACCTTC.

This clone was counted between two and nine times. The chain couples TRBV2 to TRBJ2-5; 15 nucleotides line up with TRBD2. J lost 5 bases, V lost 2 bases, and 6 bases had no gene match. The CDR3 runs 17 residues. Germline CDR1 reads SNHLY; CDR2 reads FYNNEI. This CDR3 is CASSERPGLAGGETQYF. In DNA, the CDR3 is TGTGCCAGCAGTGAAAGACCTGGACTAGCGGGAGGGGAGACCCAGTACTTC.

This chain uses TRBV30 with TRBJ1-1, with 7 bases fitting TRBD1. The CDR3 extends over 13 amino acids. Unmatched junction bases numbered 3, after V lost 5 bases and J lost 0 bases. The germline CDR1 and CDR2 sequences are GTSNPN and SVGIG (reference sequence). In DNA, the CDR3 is TGTGCCTGGGGCAGGGGGTTGAACACTGAAGCTTTCTTT. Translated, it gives CAWGRGLNTEAFF.

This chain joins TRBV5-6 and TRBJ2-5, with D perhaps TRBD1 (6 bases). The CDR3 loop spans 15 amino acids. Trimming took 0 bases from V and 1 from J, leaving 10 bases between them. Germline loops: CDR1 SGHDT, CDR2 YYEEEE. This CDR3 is CASSLGGGLQETQYF. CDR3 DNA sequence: TGTGCCAGCAGCTTGGGTGGGGGCCTCCAAGAGACCCAGTACTTC.

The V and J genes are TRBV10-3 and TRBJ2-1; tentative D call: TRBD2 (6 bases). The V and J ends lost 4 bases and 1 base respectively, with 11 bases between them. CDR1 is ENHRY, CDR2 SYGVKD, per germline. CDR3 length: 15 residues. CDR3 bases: TGTGCCATCAGTGGCGGTAGCGGTTCCTACAATGAGCAGTTCTTC. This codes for CAISGGSGSYNEQFF.

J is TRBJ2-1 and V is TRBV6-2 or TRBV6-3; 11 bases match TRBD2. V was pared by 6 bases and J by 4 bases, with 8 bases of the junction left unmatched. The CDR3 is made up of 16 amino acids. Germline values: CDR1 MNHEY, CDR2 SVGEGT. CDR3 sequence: CASSPIAGGRYNEQFF. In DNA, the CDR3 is TGTGCCAGCAGCCCGATAGCGGGAGGGCGATACAATGAGCAGTTCTTC.

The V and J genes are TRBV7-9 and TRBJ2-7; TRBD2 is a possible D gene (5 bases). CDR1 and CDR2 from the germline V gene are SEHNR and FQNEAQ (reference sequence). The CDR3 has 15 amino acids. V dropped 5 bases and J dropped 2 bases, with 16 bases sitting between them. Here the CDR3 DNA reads TGTGCCAGCAGCCCCAGCGGCCTCCTTACCTACGAGCAGTACTTC. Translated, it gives CASSPSGLLTYEQYF. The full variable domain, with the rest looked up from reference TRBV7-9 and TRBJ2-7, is DTGVSQNPRHKITKRGQNVTFRCDPISEHNRLYWYRQTLGQGPEFLTYFQNEAQLEKSRLLSDRFSAERPKGSFSTLEIQRTEQGDSAMYLCASSPSGLLTYEQYFGPGTRLTVT.

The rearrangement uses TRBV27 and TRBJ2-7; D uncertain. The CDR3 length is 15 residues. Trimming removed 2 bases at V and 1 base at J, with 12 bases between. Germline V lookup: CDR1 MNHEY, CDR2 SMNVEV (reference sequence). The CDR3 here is CASSLLLSRSYEQYF. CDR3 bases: TGTGCCAGCAGTTTACTTCTCAGCAGGTCCTACGAGCAGTACTTC.

The CDR3 protein is CASSAWDQNTGELFF. CDR3 bases: TGTGCCAGCAGCGCTTGGGACCAGAACACCGGGGAGCTGTTTTTT. This chain joins TRBV3-1 (or the pseudogene TRBV3-2) and TRBJ2-2; perhaps D is TRBD1 or TRBD2 (5 bases each). The length of the CDR3 is 15 residues. Between the trimmed V and J ends, which lost 5 bases and 1 base, there was a span of 11 bases. Germline assignment: CDR1 LGHDT and CDR2 YNNKEL (reference sequence).

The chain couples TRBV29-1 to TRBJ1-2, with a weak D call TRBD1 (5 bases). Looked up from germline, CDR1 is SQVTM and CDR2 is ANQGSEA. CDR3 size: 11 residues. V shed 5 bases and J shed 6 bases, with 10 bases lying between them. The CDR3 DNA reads TGCAGCGTTCGGGGCGGGGATGGCTACACCTTC. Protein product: CSVRGGDGYTF.

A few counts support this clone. As DNA, the CDR3 is TGCGCCAGCAGCCAGGGACAGACGAACACCGGGGAGCTGTTTTTT. Its translation: CASSQGQTNTGELFF. J is TRBJ2-2 and V is TRBV5-1, with TRBD1 matching 7 bases. J gave up 0 bases and V 4 bases, and 3 bases lay outside the gene matches. From germline, CDR1 is SGHRS and CDR2 YFSETQ. This CDR3 has 15 residues. Based on the CDR3 plus reference TRBV5-1 and TRBJ2-2, the full variable domain is KAGVTQTPRYLIKTRGQQVTLSCSPISGHRSVSWYQQTPGQGLQFLFEYFSETQRNKGNFPGRFSGRQFSNSRSEMNVSTLELGDSALYLCASSQGQTNTGELFFGEGSRLTVL.

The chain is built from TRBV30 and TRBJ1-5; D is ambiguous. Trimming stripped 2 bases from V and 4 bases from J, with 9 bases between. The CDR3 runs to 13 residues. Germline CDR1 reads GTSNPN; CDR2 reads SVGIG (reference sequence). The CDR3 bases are TGTGCCTGGAGTTTGAAGGATAATCAGCCCCAGCATTTT. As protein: CAWSLKDNQPQHF.

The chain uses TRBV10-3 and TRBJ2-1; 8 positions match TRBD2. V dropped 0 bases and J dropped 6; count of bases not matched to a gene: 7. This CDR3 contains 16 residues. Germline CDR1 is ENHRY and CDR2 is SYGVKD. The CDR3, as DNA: TGTGCCATCAGTGAGTCGGGGACTAGGGTCTTCAATGAGCAGTTCTTC. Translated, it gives CAISESGTRVFNEQFF.

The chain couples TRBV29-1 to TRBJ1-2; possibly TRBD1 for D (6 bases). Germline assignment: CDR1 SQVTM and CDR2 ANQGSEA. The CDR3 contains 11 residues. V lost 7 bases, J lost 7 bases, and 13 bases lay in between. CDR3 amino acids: CSASGEAGYTF. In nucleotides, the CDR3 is TGCAGCGCCTCAGGGGAGGCTGGCTACACCTTC.

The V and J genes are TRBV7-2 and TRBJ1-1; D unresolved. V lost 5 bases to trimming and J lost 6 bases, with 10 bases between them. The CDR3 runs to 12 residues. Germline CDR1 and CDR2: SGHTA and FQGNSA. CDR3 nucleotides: TGTGCCAGCAGCCCGGTTCCTTCTGAAGCTTTCTTT. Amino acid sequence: CASSPVPSEAFF.